Listed here are 20 T cell receptor beta chains from one sample, sequenced in a study of T cell repertoires in urothelial bladder cancer. Sequenced by immunoSEQ multiplex PCR; TCRdb stores in-frame clones only, minus some. The sample carries fewer than 15,000 clones, roughly 65% recorded once. Sequenced: tumor-infiltrating cells from bladder cancer. The receptors originated from a human donor with urothelial carcinoma.

The genes are TRBV5-5 and TRBJ1-2, with D perhaps TRBD1 (5 bases). Germline V gene data show CDR1 as SGHKS and CDR2 as YYEKEE (reference sequence). This CDR3 has 15 amino acids. The V end lost 0 bases, the J end lost 1 base, and 10 bases lay between the germline ends. CDR3 sequence reads: CASSLGLTVNYGYTF. CDR3 coding DNA: TGTGCCAGCAGCTTGGGACTGACAGTTAACTATGGCTACACCTTC.

The chain has TRBV27 and TRBJ2-5; weak D call: TRBD2 (6 bases). This CDR3 spans 14 amino acids. Germline V gene data show CDR1 as MNHEY and CDR2 as SMNVEV (reference sequence). The ends were cut back, 5 bases at V and 3 bases at J, with 13 bases in the middle. CDR3 in DNA: TGTGCCAGCAGTGGCGGGACGGGAAAAGAGACCCAGTACTTC. Translated: CASSGGTGKETQYF.

This rearrangement joins TRBV6-5 to TRBJ2-7; 11 bases agree with TRBD2. Germline V gene data show CDR1 as MNHEY and CDR2 as SVGAGI. This CDR3 has 15 residues. The ends lost 6 bases at V and 7 bases at J; junction bases unmatched: 11. In DNA, the CDR3 is TGTGCCAGCAGCGCTATAGCGGGGGGGCCCGGTGAGCAGTACTTC. Its translation is CASSAIAGGPGEQYF.

The J gene is TRBJ2-3, the V gene TRBV6-1; no firm D call. There are 17 residues in the CDR3. Germline lookup yields CDR1 MNHNS and CDR2 SASEGT. Trimming removed 3 bases at V and 3 bases at J, with 19 bases between. CDR3 protein: CASSEETRGKVTDTQYF. The DNA for the CDR3 is TGTGCCAGCAGTGAGGAGACTCGAGGCAAGGTGACAGATACGCAGTATTTT.

The V call is TRBV4-3, the J call TRBJ2-5; the D is unclear. The germline CDR1 and CDR2 sequences are LGHNA and YSLEER. The length of the CDR3 is 15 residues. The germline V and J ends were trimmed by 0 bases and 2 bases, with 10 bases remaining between them. The CDR3 DNA follows: TGCGCCAGCAGCCAAGATTACAACAGTCAAGAGACCCAGTACTTC. It specifies CASSQDYNSQETQYF.

The V gene is TRBV2, the J gene TRBJ2-1; 11 bases are shared with TRBD2. This CDR3 comprises 14 residues. CDR1 is SNHLY and CDR2 is FYNNEI in the germline V gene. V lost 7 bases, J lost 6 bases, and 5 bases stayed unmatched. As DNA, the CDR3 is TGTGCCAGCATGGGACTAGCGGTCATCAATGAGCAGTTCTTC. Translated, it gives CASMGLAVINEQFF.

This rearrangement joins TRBV10-3 to TRBJ2-2; possibly TRBD1 for D (5 bases). V was cut by 0 bases and J by 4 bases, with 12 bases left in between. This CDR3 spans 16 amino acids. CDR1 ENHRY and CDR2 SYGVKD come from the germline V gene. For the CDR3, the DNA is TGTGCCATCAGTGAGTCAGGGAAGGGGTTCACCGGGGAGCTGTTTTTT. Protein product: CAISESGKGFTGELFF.

This clone was observed a handful of times. The genes are TRBV18 and TRBJ1-2; D gene uncertain. With 2 bases removed from V and 3 bases from J, the gap between germline ends came to 4 bases. CDR1 KGHSH and CDR2 LQKENI come from the germline V gene. The CDR3 is made up of 12 amino acids. The CDR3 sequence: CASSPGDYGYTF. In DNA form, the CDR3 reads TGTGCCAGCTCACCAGGAGACTATGGCTACACCTTC.

This clone has more than one count but fewer than ten. This chain connects TRBV19 to TRBJ1-1, with no clear D. The ends were cut back, 5 bases at V and 1 base at J, with 5 bases in the middle. Germline CDR1 LNHDA, CDR2 SQIVND (reference sequence). The CDR3 is 12 amino acids. CDR3 amino acids: CASSHPNTEAFF. CDR3 DNA sequence: TGTGCCAGTAGTCACCCGAACACTGAAGCTTTCTTT.

The genes are TRBV5-1 and TRBJ1-1; 8 positions match TRBD1. V gave up 4 bases and J gave up 7 bases; unmatched junction bases: 12. Germline loops: CDR1 SGHRS, CDR2 YFSETQ. This CDR3 is built from 15 residues. CDR3 coding DNA: TGCGCCAGCAGCGAACAAACTACAGGGGGGGTTGAAGCTTTCTTT. Encoded protein: CASSEQTTGGVEAFF.

The chain employs TRBV5-1 and TRBJ2-3; TRBD2 agrees at 8 bases. The CDR3 sequence is 13 residues long. Germline V gives CDR1 SGHRS, CDR2 YFSETQ. Trimming removed 6 bases from V and 4 bases from J; junction bases left unmatched: 4. In DNA form, the CDR3 reads TGCGCCAGCAAGTCGGGGGGGTCAGATACGCAGTATTTT. This codes for CASKSGGSDTQYF.

The chain employs TRBV30 and TRBJ2-4; perhaps TRBD1 as D (6 bases). Trimming took 0 bases from V and 1 from J, leaving 7 bases between them. Germline values: CDR1 GTSNPN, CDR2 SVGIG (reference sequence). This CDR3 spans 14 amino acids. CDR3 nucleotide sequence: TGTGCCTGGAGTGTACAGGGTGCCAAAAACATTCAGTACTTC. Its protein product is CAWSVQGAKNIQYF.

CDR3 sequence: CASSLGRGMETQYF. The CDR3 nucleotides are TGTGCCAGCAGCTTAGGAAGGGGGATGGAGACCCAGTACTTC. The chain uses TRBV7-2 and TRBJ2-5; a possible D gene is TRBD1 (6 bases). Germline-derived CDR1 and CDR2 are SGHTA and FQGNSA. Trimming left V 1 base short and J 5 bases short, with 11 bases between. This CDR3 is 14 amino acids long.

This clone has just one count. The chain employs TRBV4-3 and TRBJ2-5; 9 nucleotides match TRBD2. There are 16 residues in the CDR3. Trimming removed 1 base from V and 2 bases from J; junction bases left unmatched: 5. CDR1 is LGHNA, CDR2 YSLEER, per germline. The CDR3 DNA follows: TGCGCCAGCAGCCAAGGGGTAGCGGGGGATCAAGAGACCCAGTACTTC. Translated, it gives CASSQGVAGDQETQYF.

This clone has only one observation. The chain is built from TRBV7-6 and TRBJ1-4; 7 bases map to TRBD1. The length of the CDR3 is 14 residues. J was trimmed by 8 bases and V by 1 base; bases with no gene match: 4. Germline CDR1 SGHVS, CDR2 FNYEAQ. CDR3 amino acids: CASSLVGGREKLFF. Written as DNA, the CDR3 is TGTGCCAGCAGCTTAGTAGGGGGCAGAGAAAAACTGTTTTTT.

The chain joins TRBV4-1 to TRBJ2-3; TRBD2 matches 7 bases. J gave up 1 base and V 4 bases, and 5 bases lay outside the gene matches. There are 15 residues in the CDR3. Germline loops: CDR1 MGHRA, CDR2 YSYEKL. The CDR3 is CASSPLARGTDTQYF. The DNA of the CDR3 is TGCGCCAGCAGCCCACTAGCGCGGGGCACAGATACGCAGTATTTT.

This clone was observed a handful of times. Within the sample, other DNA sequences also encode this same CDR3. CDR3 DNA: TGTGCCAGCCTTCGTGGGGATACGCAGTATTTT. This encodes CASLRGDTQYF. The V gene is TRBV2, the J gene TRBJ2-3; D ambiguous. Trimming left V 8 bases short and J 6 bases short, with 9 bases between. The CDR3 covers 11 residues. Germline CDR1 reads SNHLY; CDR2 reads FYNNEI.

This clone was seen more than once but under ten times. The rearrangement uses TRBV5-6 and TRBJ1-6; D might be TRBD1 (6 bases). V dropped 4 bases and J dropped 6 bases, with 14 bases sitting between them. The CDR3 extends over 15 amino acids. Germline CDR1 SGHDT, CDR2 YYEEEE. The CDR3 DNA is TGTGCCAGCAGCCGTACAGGGTCCCGTAATTCACCCCTCCACTTT. This encodes CASSRTGSRNSPLHF.

This chain connects TRBV7-9 to TRBJ1-2; D is unclear. The CDR3 spans 15 residues. The germline gives CDR1 SEHNR, CDR2 FQNEAQ (reference sequence). V dropped 0 bases and J dropped 5 bases, with 13 bases sitting between them. CDR3 region: CASSLAGYAFYGYTF. CDR3 DNA sequence: TGTGCCAGCAGCTTAGCAGGGTACGCCTTTTATGGCTACACCTTC.

The J gene is TRBJ1-2, the V gene TRBV18; TRBD1 agrees at 7 bases. Germline assignment: CDR1 KGHSH and CDR2 LQKENI. The CDR3 is 15 residues long. J lost 7 bases, V lost 0 bases, and 8 bases had no gene match. CDR3 sequence reads: CASSPPDRQGGGYTF. CDR3 sequence (DNA): TGTGCCAGCTCACCACCGGATCGGCAGGGGGGTGGCTACACCTTC.